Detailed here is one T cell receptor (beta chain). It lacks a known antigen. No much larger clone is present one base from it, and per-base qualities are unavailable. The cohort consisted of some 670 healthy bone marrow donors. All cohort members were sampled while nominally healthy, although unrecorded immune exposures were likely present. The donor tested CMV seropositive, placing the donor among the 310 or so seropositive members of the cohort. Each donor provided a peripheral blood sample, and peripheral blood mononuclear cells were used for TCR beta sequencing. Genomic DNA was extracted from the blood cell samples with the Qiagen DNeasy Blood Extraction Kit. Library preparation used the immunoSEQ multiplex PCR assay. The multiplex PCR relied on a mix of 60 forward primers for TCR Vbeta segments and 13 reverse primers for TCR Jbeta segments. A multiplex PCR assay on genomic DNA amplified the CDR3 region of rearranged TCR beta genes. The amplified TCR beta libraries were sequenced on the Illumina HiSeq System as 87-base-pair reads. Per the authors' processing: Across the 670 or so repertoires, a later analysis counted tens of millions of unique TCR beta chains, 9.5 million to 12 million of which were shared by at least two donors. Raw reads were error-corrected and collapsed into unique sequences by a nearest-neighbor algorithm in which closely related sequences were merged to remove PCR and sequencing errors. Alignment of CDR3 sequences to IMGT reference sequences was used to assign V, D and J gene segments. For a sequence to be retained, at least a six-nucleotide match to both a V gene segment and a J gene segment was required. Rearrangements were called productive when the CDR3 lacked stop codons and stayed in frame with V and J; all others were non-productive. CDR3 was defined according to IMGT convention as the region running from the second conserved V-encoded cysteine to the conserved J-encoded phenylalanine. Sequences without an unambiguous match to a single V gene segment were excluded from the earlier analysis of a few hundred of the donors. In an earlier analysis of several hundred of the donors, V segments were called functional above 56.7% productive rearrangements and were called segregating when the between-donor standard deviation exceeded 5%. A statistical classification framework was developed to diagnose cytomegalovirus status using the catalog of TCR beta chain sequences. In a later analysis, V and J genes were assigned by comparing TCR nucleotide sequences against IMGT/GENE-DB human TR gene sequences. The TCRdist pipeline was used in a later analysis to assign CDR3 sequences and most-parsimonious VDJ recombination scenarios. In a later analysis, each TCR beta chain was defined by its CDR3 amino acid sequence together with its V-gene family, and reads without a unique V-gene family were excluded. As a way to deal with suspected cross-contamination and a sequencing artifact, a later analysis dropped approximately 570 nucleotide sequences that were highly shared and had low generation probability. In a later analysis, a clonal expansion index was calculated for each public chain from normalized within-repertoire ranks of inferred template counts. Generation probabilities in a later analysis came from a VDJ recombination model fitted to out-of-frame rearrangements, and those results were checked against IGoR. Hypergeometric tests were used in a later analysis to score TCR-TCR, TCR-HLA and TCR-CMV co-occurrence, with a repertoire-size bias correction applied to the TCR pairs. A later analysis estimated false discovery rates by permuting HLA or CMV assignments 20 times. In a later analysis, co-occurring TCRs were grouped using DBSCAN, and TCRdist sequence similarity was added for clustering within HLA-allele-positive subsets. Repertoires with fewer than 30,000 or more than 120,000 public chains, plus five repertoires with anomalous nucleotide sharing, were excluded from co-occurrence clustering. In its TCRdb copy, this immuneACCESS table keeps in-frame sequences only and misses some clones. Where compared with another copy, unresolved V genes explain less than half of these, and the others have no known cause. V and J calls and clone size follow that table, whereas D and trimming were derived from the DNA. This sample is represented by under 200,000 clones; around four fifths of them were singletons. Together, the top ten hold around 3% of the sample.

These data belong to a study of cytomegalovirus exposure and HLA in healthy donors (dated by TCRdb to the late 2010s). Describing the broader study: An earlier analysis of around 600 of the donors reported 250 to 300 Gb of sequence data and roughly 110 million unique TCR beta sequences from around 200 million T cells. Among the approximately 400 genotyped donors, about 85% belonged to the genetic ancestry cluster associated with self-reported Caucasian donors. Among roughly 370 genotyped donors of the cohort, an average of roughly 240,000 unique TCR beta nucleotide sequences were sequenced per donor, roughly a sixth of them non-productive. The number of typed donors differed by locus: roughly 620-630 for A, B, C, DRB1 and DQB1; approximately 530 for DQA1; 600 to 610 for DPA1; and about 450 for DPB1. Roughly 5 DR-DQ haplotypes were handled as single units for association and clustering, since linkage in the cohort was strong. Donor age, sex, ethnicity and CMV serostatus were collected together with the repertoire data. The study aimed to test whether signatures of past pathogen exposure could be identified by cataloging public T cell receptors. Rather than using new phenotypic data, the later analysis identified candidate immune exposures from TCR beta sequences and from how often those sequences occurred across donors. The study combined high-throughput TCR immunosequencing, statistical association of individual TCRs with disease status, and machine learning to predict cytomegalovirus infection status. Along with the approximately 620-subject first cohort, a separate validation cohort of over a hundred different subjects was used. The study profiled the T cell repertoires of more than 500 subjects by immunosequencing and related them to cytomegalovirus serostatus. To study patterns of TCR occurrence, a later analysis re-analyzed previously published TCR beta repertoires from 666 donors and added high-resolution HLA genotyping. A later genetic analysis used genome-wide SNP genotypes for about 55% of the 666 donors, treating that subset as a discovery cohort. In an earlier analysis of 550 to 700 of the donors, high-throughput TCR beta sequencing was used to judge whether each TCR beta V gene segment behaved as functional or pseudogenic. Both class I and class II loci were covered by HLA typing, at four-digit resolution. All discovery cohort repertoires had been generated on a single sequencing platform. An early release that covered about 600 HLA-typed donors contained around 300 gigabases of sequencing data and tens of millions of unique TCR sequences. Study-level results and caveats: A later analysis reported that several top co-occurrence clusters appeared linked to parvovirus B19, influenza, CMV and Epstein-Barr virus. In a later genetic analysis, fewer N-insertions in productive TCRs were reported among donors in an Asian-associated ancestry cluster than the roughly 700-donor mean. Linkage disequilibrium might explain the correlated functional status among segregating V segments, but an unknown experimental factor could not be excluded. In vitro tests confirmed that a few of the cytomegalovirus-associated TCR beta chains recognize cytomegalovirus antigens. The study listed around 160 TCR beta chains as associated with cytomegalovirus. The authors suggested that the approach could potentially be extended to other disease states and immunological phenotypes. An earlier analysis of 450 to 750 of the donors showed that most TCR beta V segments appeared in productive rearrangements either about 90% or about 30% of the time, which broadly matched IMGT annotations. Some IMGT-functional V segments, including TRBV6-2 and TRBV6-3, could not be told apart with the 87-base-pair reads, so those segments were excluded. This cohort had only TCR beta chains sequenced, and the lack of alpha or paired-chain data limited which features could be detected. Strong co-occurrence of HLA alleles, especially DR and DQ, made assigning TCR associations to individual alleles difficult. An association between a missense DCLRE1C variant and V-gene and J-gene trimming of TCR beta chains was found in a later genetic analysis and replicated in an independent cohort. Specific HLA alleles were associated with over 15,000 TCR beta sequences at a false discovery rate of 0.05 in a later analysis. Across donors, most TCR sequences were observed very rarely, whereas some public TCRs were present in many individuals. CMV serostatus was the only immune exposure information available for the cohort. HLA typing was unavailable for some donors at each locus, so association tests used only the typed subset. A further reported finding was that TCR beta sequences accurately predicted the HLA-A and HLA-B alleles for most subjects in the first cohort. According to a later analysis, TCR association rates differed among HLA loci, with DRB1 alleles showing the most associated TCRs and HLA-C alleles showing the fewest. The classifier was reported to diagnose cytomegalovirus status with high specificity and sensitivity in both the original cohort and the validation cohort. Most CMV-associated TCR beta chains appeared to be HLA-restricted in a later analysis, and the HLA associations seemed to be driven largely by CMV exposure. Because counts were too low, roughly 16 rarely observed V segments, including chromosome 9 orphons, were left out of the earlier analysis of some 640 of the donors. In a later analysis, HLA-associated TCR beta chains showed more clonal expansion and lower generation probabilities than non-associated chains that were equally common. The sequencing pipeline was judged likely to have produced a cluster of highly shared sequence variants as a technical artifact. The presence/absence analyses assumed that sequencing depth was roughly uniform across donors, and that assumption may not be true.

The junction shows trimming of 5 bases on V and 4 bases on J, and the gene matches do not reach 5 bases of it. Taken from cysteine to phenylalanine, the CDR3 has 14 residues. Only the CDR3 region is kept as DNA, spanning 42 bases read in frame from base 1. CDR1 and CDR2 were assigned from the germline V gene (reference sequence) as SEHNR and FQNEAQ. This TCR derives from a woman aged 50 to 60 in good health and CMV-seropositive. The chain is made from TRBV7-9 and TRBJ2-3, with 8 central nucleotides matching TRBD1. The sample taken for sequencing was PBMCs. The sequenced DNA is TGTGCCAGCAGCACGGACAGGGCTGCAGATACGCAGTATTTT. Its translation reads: CASSTDRAADTQYF.